The source of this TCR beta chain is a study of T cells expressing NK-cell markers. Study results and limitations: Unclear, still, was the HCMV specificity of the expanded NKG2C+ T cell clones.

UMIs were included in TCR beta cDNA generated by 5'RACE template switching. TCRdb re-called the 5' RACE reads and catalogs CDR3 proteins one per entry, DNA excluded. The table for this sample gives a few hundred thousand distinct CDR3 sequences. A note on this clonotype: Its antigen is not identified.

The CDR3 covers 15 residues. Germline loops: CDR1 DFQATT, CDR2 SNEGSKA (reference sequence). The chain is built from TRBV20-1 and TRBJ1-6. This sequence originates from a man aged 18 to 70 in good health. Sequencing input: blood T cells: a sorted CD56 or NKG2C T cell subset, CD4+ or CD8+ T cells, or bulk PBMC T cells (not recorded which). The chain's CDR3 is CSATSRSSYNSPLHF.